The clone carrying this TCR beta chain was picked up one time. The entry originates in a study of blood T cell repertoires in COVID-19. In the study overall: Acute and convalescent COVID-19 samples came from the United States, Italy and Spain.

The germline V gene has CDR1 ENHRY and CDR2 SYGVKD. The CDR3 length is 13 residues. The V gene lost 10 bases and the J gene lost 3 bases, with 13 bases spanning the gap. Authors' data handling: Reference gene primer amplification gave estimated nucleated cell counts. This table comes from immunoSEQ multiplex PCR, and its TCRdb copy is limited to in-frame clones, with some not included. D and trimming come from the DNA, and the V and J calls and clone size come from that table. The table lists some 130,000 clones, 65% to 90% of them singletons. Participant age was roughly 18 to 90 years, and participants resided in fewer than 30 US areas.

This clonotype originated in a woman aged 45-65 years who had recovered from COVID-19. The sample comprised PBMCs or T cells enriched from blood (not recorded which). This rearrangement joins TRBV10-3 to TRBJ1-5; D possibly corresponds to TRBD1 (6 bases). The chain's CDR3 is CATTAGANQPQHF. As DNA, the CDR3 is TGTGCCACGACGGCAGGGGCCAATCAGCCCCAGCATTTT.